This is a list of T cell receptor beta chains from one sample in a study of beta chain features in type 1 diabetes. Produced via immunoSEQ multiplex PCR; TCRdb's table is partial and in-frame only. The sample lists 970,000 or so clones; under 20% were seen once. Sequenced input: naive CD4+ T cells from blood. These receptors were obtained from a woman aged 18-35 years in good health. The CDR3 runs from the conserved cysteine through the conserved F or W. Each record gives: J gene, V gene, D gene, clone size, CDR3 DNA, CDR3 protein. A D gene is named only where the DNA matches it firmly. A clone size is listed for some rows: how often the clone was seen (once, few, many), or a class if it is expanded.

TRBJ2-7,TRBV25-1,TRBD1,-,TGTGCCAGCGGGCTGAACAGGGGTTTACAGTACTTC,CASGLNRGLQYF
TRBJ2-3,TRBV6-1,-,-,TGTGCCAGCAGTGAAGCGGGGACGGCGGGGGATACGCAGTATTTT,CASSEAGTAGDTQYF
TRBJ2-3,TRBV4-3,-,few,TGCGCCAGCAGCCAAGATCTGGCCACAGATACGCAGTATTTT,CASSQDLATDTQYF
TRBJ2-1,TRBV5-1,-,-,TGCGCCAGCAGGTCCCAGGGAGGAATATACAATGAGCAGTTCTTC,CASRSQGGIYNEQFF
TRBJ1-2,TRBV29-1,TRBD1,few,TGCAGCGTTCTACCCGGGACAGCTAACTATGGCTACACCTTC,CSVLPGTANYGYTF
TRBJ1-2,TRBV7-9,-,-,TGTGCCAGCAGCCCGCAGACGGACCGCAAGGGCTACACCTTC,CASSPQTDRKGYTF
TRBJ2-7,TRBV7-9,-,few,TGTGCCAGCAGCCCGGGGGGCCAGGACGAGCAGTACTTC,CASSPGGQDEQYF
TRBJ2-2,TRBV29-1,-,few,TGCAGCGTTGAAGGAATGGGTGACACCGGGGAGCTGTTTTTT,CSVEGMGDTGELFF
TRBJ1-1,TRBV7-9,-,few,TGTGCCAGCAGCCGGAGACAGGAGCTGAACACTGAAGCTTTCTTT,CASSRRQELNTEAFF
TRBJ2-5,TRBV7-9,-,-,TGTGCCAGCAGCTTCGTCCCTAGTCTTGAGACCCAGTACTTC,CASSFVPSLETQYF